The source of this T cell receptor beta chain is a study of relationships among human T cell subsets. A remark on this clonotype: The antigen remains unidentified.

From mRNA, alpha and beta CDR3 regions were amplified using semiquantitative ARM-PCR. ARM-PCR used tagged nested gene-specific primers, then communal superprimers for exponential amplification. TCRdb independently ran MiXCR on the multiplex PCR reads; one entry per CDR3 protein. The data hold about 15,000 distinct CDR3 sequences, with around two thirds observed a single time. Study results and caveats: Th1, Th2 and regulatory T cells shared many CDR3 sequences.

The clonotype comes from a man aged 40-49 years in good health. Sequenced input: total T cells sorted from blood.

The CDR3 DNA follows: TGTGCCAGCAGGACAGGGAAGAACACTGAAGCTTTCTTT. Encoded protein: CASRTGKNTEAFF. The chain is built from TRBV5-5 and TRBJ1-1, with 7 bases aligning to TRBD1. The CDR3 loop spans 13 amino acids. Germline CDR1 is SGHKS and CDR2 is YYEKEE (reference sequence). Trimming at V came to 5 bases and at J to 1 base, leaving 2 bases not matched to a gene.